The 27 T cell receptor beta chains below all came from one sample that was sequenced in a study of blood T cell repertoires in COVID-19. Libraries were prepared by immunoSEQ multiplex PCR; TCRdb keeps only in-frame clonotypes and omits some of them. The sample yields more than 90,000 clones, roughly 85% seen once. The sample taken for sequencing was peripheral blood. Receptor source: a woman aged 70 to 79 with active or convalescent COVID-19.

This clone has more than one count but fewer than ten. J is TRBJ1-2 and V is TRBV28; tentative D call: TRBD1 (5 bases). The CDR3 covers 13 residues. The ends were cut back, 3 bases at V and 4 bases at J, with 9 bases in the middle. Germline CDR1 and CDR2: MDHEN and SYDVKM. The CDR3 loop reads CASSLGGPYGYTF. The DNA of the CDR3 is TGTGCCAGCAGTTTGGGGGGACCCTATGGCTACACCTTC.

This clone has only one observation. The chain couples TRBV18 to TRBJ2-2; D gene unclear. CDR1 and CDR2 (germline): KGHSH, LQKENI. Between the trimmed V and J ends, which lost 1 base and 5 bases, there was a span of 8 bases. The CDR3 is 14 residues long. The CDR3 DNA reads TGTGCCAGCTCACCACTGCCAGCGACCGGGGAGCTGTTTTTT. Encoded protein: CASSPLPATGELFF.

This chain joins TRBV18 and TRBJ2-5; perhaps TRBD1 as D (6 bases). Germline V lookup: CDR1 KGHSH, CDR2 LQKENI. The CDR3 runs to 12 residues. Trimming stripped 4 bases from V and 13 bases from J, with 16 bases between. The CDR3 loop is CASSHPGTPAYF. CDR3 DNA: TGTGCCAGCTCACACCCCGGGACACCGGCGTACTTC.

The J gene is TRBJ2-5, the V gene TRBV5-1; TRBD1 aligns across 8 bases. The V and J ends lost 4 bases and 4 bases, in that order; junction bases with no gene match: 9. CDR1 and CDR2 (germline): SGHRS, YFSETQ. The CDR3 spans 15 residues. The CDR3 is CASSPLGTGGETQYF. Written as DNA, the CDR3 is TGCGCCAGCAGCCCCTTGGGGACAGGTGGAGAGACCCAGTACTTC.

Here the CDR3 reads CASSWRTDTQYF. Written as DNA, the CDR3 is TGTGCCAGCAGCTGGAGGACGGATACGCAGTATTTT. The chain recombines TRBV5-4 with TRBJ2-3; D perhaps matches TRBD2 (5 bases). Germline values: CDR1 SGHNT, CDR2 YYREEE (reference sequence). Trimming cost V 3 bases and J 6 bases, with 8 bases left between them. The CDR3 length is 12 residues.

This chain connects TRBV3-1 (or the pseudogene TRBV3-2) to TRBJ2-3; possible D gene TRBD2, 5 bases. Germline lookup yields CDR1 LGHDT and CDR2 YNNKEL (reference sequence). The V end lost 1 base, the J end lost 0 bases, and 14 bases lay between the germline ends. CDR3 length: 17 amino acids. The CDR3 protein is CASSQGKGTGSTDTQYF. The CDR3 bases are TGTGCCAGCAGCCAAGGAAAGGGTACGGGGAGCACAGATACGCAGTATTTT.

The DNA of the CDR3 is TGTGCCAGCAGCCCCGACAGTAGCTATGGCTACACCTTC. Translating gives CASSPDSSYGYTF. V gene TRBV7-2 combines with J gene TRBJ1-2; D possibly corresponds to TRBD1 (5 bases). Germline-derived CDR1 and CDR2 are SGHTA and FQGNSA. This CDR3 has 13 amino acids. V dropped 5 bases and J dropped 4 bases, with 11 bases sitting between them.

This chain uses TRBV5-1 with TRBJ2-3; 8 bases fit TRBD2. Losses at the gene ends were 1 base for V and 0 bases for J; bases not matched to a gene: 13. Germline V lookup: CDR1 SGHRS, CDR2 YFSETQ. CDR3 length: 19 amino acids. CDR3 sequence (DNA): TGCGCCAGCAGCTTGTTCGGGGGGGCTAATCGAGCTAGCACAGATACGCAGTATTTT. It codes for CASSLFGGANRASTDTQYF.

This chain joins TRBV18 and TRBJ1-2, with D maybe TRBD1 (5 bases). This CDR3 is 16 amino acids long. The V and J ends lost 6 bases and 0 bases respectively, with 17 bases between them. Germline CDR1 is KGHSH and CDR2 is LQKENI. CDR3 sequence reads: CASSPRGTQTNYGYTF. CDR3 in DNA: TGTGCCAGCTCCCCCCGGGGGACGCAAACTAACTATGGCTACACCTTC.

The chain links TRBV5-6 to TRBJ1-2, with 8 bases that match TRBD1. The CDR3 extends over 14 amino acids. V was pared by 1 base and J by 7 bases, with 6 bases of the junction left unmatched. Looked up from germline, CDR1 is SGHDT and CDR2 is YYEEEE. The CDR3 loop is CASSLRDRSFGYTF. CDR3 in DNA: TGTGCCAGCAGCTTGAGGGACAGGTCTTTTGGCTACACCTTC.

The CDR3 protein is CASSPRLGAQNTEAFF. CDR3 nucleotide sequence: TGTGCCAGCAGCCCCCGTTTGGGGGCGCAAAACACTGAAGCTTTCTTT. The rearrangement links TRBV9 to TRBJ1-1, with a weak D call TRBD1 (6 bases). Germline V CDR1 and CDR2: SGDLS, YYNGEE. The V end was cut by 4 bases, the J end by 2 bases, with 18 bases between. The CDR3 has 16 residues. Filled out from reference TRBV9 and TRBJ1-1, the complete variable domain reads DSGVTQTPKHLITATGQRVTLRCSPRSGDLSVYWYQQSLDQGLQFLIQYYNGEERAKGNILERFSAQQFPDLHSELNLSSLELGDSALYFCASSPRLGAQNTEAFFGQGTRLTVV.

The V call is TRBV7-2, the J call TRBJ2-7; 7 positions agree with TRBD1. CDR1 SGHTA and CDR2 FQGNSA come from the germline V gene. The CDR3 has 15 amino acids. The V and J ends lost 3 bases and 3 bases, in that order; junction bases with no gene match: 8. CDR3 protein: CASSLGQFSGYEQYF. In DNA form, the CDR3 reads TGTGCCAGCAGCTTGGGACAGTTCTCCGGCTACGAGCAGTACTTC.

This rearrangement joins TRBV4-1 to TRBJ2-5; a possible D gene is TRBD2 (5 bases). Between the trimmed V and J ends, which lost 1 base and 5 bases, there was a span of 17 bases. The CDR3 spans 16 residues. Germline values: CDR1 MGHRA, CDR2 YSYEKL. CDR3 amino acids: CASSQGPGVVGETQYF. CDR3 sequence (DNA): TGCGCCAGCAGCCAAGGGCCCGGGGTGGTTGGGGAGACCCAGTACTTC.

J is TRBJ2-7 and V is TRBV18; D uncertain. The length of the CDR3 is 10 residues. Trimming cost V 2 bases and J 8 bases, with 4 bases left between them. CDR1 and CDR2 (germline): KGHSH, LQKENI. This CDR3 is CASSPEKQYF. In DNA, the CDR3 is TGTGCCAGCTCACCAGAGAAGCAGTACTTC.

The V gene is TRBV28, the J gene TRBJ2-3, with 8 bases identical to TRBD2. The CDR3 is 14 amino acids. Germline V gives CDR1 MDHEN, CDR2 SYDVKM. V shed 6 bases, J shed 5 bases, and the junction held 7 bases outside the gene matches. The CDR3 protein is CASRLAGPRDTQYF. For the CDR3, the DNA is TGTGCCAGCAGGTTAGCGGGGCCGCGAGATACGCAGTATTTT. Together with reference TRBV28 and TRBJ2-3, the CDR3 gives the full variable domain: DVKVTQSSRYLVKRTGEKVFLECVQDMDHENMFWYRQDPGLGLRLIYFSYDVKMKEKGDIPEGYSVSREKKERFSLILESASTNQTSMYLCASRLAGPRDTQYFGPGTRLTVL.

The chain recombines TRBV7-9 with TRBJ1-5, with D unresolved. The CDR3 sequence is 14 residues long. CDR1 and CDR2 (germline): SEHNR, FQNEAQ (reference sequence). Trimming shortened V by 2 bases and J by 5 bases, and 10 bases separated the two germline ends. This CDR3 is CASSLMGRDQPQHF. As DNA, the CDR3 is TGTGCCAGCAGCTTAATGGGCAGAGATCAGCCCCAGCATTTT.

The chain is built from TRBV27 and TRBJ2-7; D unresolved. The ends were cut back, 11 bases at V and 3 bases at J, with 11 bases in the middle. CDR1 MNHEY and CDR2 SMNVEV come from the germline V gene (reference sequence). The CDR3 is 11 amino acids. The CDR3 DNA reads TGTGCCGGCCATGGAGTCTACGAGCAGTACTTC. Translation: CAGHGVYEQYF.

CDR3 nucleotides: TGTGCCAGCAGTTTACTGCGACAGTACTATGGCTACACCTTC. Translating gives CASSLLRQYYGYTF. This sequence joins TRBV28 and TRBJ1-2, with D perhaps TRBD1 (5 bases). Trimming cost V 2 bases and J 3 bases, with 10 bases left between them. The CDR3 covers 14 residues. Per the germline V gene, CDR1 is MDHEN and CDR2 is SYDVKM.

J is TRBJ2-7 and V is TRBV5-1; D may be TRBD1 (6 bases). Trimming cost V 4 bases and J 6 bases, with 14 bases left between them. CDR3 length equals 13 residues. The germline CDR1 and CDR2 sequences are SGHRS and YFSETQ. CDR3 in DNA: TGCGCCAGCAGCCCCAGGGGTGGGGGCGAGCAGTACTTC. It yields the protein CASSPRGGGEQYF.

The rearrangement uses TRBV20-1 and TRBJ2-7; unclear D gene. Germline CDR1 and CDR2: DFQATT and SNEGSKA (reference sequence). The CDR3 is 11 residues long. Trimming pared 3 bases from V and 12 bases from J, leaving 15 bases between. The CDR3 DNA is TGCAGTGCTAGTGAAGAGAGAATGCTGTACTTC. Its protein product is CSASEERMLYF.

The chain recombines TRBV6-5 with TRBJ2-5; TRBD2 agrees at 13 bases. Germline CDR1 MNHEY, CDR2 SVGAGI. CDR3 length: 14 amino acids. J lost 3 bases, V lost 6 bases, and 1 base had no gene match. The chain's CDR3 is CASRGLAGEETQYF. Here the CDR3 DNA reads TGTGCCAGCAGAGGACTAGCGGGGGAAGAGACCCAGTACTTC.

The chain combines TRBV7-2 with TRBJ2-5; TRBD2 aligns across 10 bases. The germline gives CDR1 SGHTA, CDR2 FQGNSA. V trimming: 4 bases; J trimming: 5 bases; junction bases outside the gene matches: 7. This CDR3 is built from 15 residues. DNA of the CDR3: TGTGCCAGCAGCTCAGGGAAAGCGGGGGGGGAGACCCAGTACTTC. Protein product: CASSSGKAGGETQYF.

The V and J genes are TRBV28 and TRBJ1-3; D is perhaps TRBD1 (6 bases). The ends were cut back, 6 bases at V and 0 bases at J, with 9 bases in the middle. The germline gives CDR1 MDHEN, CDR2 SYDVKM. The CDR3 sequence is 14 residues long. The DNA for the CDR3 is TGTGCCAGCAGAGACAGGTCCTCTGGAAACACCATATATTTT. Translation: CASRDRSSGNTIYF.

The chain has TRBV10-1 and TRBJ2-1, with 10 bases aligning to TRBD1. CDR1 and CDR2 (germline): WNHNN, SYGVQD (reference sequence). The CDR3 is made up of 14 amino acids. The trim removed 7 bases at V and 4 bases at J, leaving 4 bases unmatched. CDR3 in DNA: TGCGCCAGCACCAAGGGACAGGGGTACAATGAGCAGTTCTTC. Encoded protein: CASTKGQGYNEQFF.

The chain links TRBV2 to TRBJ2-1; D is perhaps TRBD2 (5 bases). Trimming pared 5 bases from V and 5 bases from J, leaving 7 bases between. The germline V gene has CDR1 SNHLY and CDR2 FYNNEI. There are 12 residues in the CDR3. Here the CDR3 DNA reads TGTGCCAGCAGTCGGGATGACAATGAGCAGTTCTTC. Its translation: CASSRDDNEQFF.

This chain's CDR3 is CASSQAGGRGLEQYF. In DNA form, the CDR3 reads TGTGCCAGCAGCCAAGCGGGGGGGCGGGGGCTGGAGCAGTACTTC. V and J are TRBV3-1 (or the pseudogene TRBV3-2) and TRBJ2-7, with 8 nucleotides matching TRBD2. This CDR3 has 15 residues. The germline V gene encodes CDR1 LGHDT and CDR2 YNNKEL (reference sequence). J lost 7 bases, V lost 1 base, and 9 bases had no gene match.

The rearrangement links TRBV6-7 to TRBJ2-7, with 11 bases fitting TRBD2. TRBV6-7 is recorded as an ORF, its role being uncertain. The V gene end was trimmed by 4 bases and the J gene end by 1 base; junction bases not matched to a gene: 6. The CDR3 consists of 16 residues. CDR3 in amino acids: CASSSPGLAASYEQYF. DNA for the CDR3: TGTGCCAGCAGTTCCCCGGGACTAGCGGCTTCCTACGAGCAGTACTTC.